This T cell receptor (beta chain) was sequenced for a study of blood T cell repertoires in COVID-19 (dated by TCRdb to 2018 to 2020). For the study in its entirety: Samples covering the acute and convalescent phases of COVID-19 were provided by collaborators in the United States, Italy and Spain. Nearly every sample came with metadata listing a de-identified subject ID, COVID-19 status, age in years and sex. Samples were obtained from the ongoing ImmuneRACE study (first 160 participants) and from 1,254 subjects provided by 6 global collaborators. The repertoires were made available in a free public database intended to serve as a resource for research on the immune response to SARS-CoV-2. The material from the prospective study consisted of cDNA or gDNA derived from T cells, B-cell-depleted T cells, or PBMCs. The dataset comprised deeply sampled blood TCRbeta repertoires from subjects exposed to, actively infected with, or recovered from COVID-19. HLA class I and class II types, where available, came from metadata supplied by the sample provider rather than from assay-based typing.

Collaborating institutions collected whole blood in K2EDTA tubes following their own protocols. Collaborator samples were shipped for TCRbeta analysis as frozen whole blood, isolated PBMCs, or DNA extracted from either sample type. TCRbeta CDR3 regions were amplified from genomic DNA by means of the immunoSEQ Assay, a bias-controlled multiplex PCR. The source study handled its data this way. Within the assay, amplification of reference gene primers was used to estimate how many nucleated cells each sample contained. To quantify the absolute abundance of each unique TCRbeta CDR3 rearrangement, sequence reads were collapsed and filtered. For each sample, productive Simpson clonality was calculated by taking the square root of Simpson's diversity index across productive rearrangements. The table was pulled from immuneACCESS by TCRdb, which kept in-frame rearrangements only. Such tables lose some clones; where checked, under half of the loss comes from unresolved V genes, and the rest has no known cause. The D gene and trimming were derived from the DNA, and the V and J assignments and clone size from that table. The sample has about 210,000 clones on record, 65% to 85% of them singletons. The ten largest clones represent approximately 7.4% of the sample.

As regards this clone: Its cognate antigen has yet to be identified. No per-base quality is available; no much larger clone lies one base away.

Trimming at the junction amounts to 6 bases on V and 0 bases on J, and the germline ends lie 18 bases apart. CDR1 and CDR2 are drawn from the germline V gene: SNHLY, FYNNEI. The CDR3, cysteine through phenylalanine, is 17 amino acids long. This entry keeps only the CDR3 DNA: 51 bases, framed from base 1. The study at large found these results: The amount of clinical and demographic metadata varied by source and participant and was provided uncurated.

The chain was built from TRBV2 and TRBJ2-1, with no confident D gene call. Sample: peripheral blood. The sequence derives from a woman aged 50 to 60 with acute or convalescent COVID-19. The sequenced DNA is TGTGCCAGCAGGCCCAAGCCCGAATTTAGCTCCTACAATGAGCAGTTCTTC. This sequence encodes CASRPKPEFSSYNEQFF.